The 2 T cell receptor beta chains below come from one sample, sequenced in a study of blood T cell repertoires in COVID-19. TCRdb's copy holds only in-frame clones and misses some; the assay was immunoSEQ multiplex PCR. The sample yields 95,000 to 110,000 clones, nearly 85% seen once. The sequenced material came from peripheral blood. Every receptor here comes from a human donor in a cohort sampled during active or convalescent COVID-19.

This rearrangement joins TRBV25-1 to TRBJ1-2; 8 bases map to TRBD1. Trimming removed 6 bases from V and 3 bases from J; junction bases left unmatched: 3. This CDR3 has 13 residues. CDR1 is MGHDK and CDR2 is SYGVNS in the germline V gene. This CDR3 reads CASRSGGDYGYTF. Here the CDR3 DNA reads TGTGCCAGCAGGTCAGGGGGCGACTATGGCTACACCTTC.

The rearrangement joins TRBV19 to TRBJ1-2; D gene ambiguous. With 3 bases removed from V and 0 bases from J, the gap between germline ends came to 11 bases. In germline, CDR1 is LNHDA, CDR2 SQIVND (reference sequence). This CDR3 has 15 amino acids. Here the CDR3 reads CASSMRHPTNYGYTF. The CDR3 coding sequence is TGTGCCAGTAGTATGAGGCACCCGACTAACTATGGCTACACCTTC.